Presented here are 27 T cell receptor beta chains from one specimen sequenced in a study of T cell responses to AZD1222 COVID-19 vaccine. Only in-frame clones appear in the TCRdb table, and some are missing; sequencing was by immunoSEQ multiplex PCR. The sample holds 80,000 to 100,000 clones, approximately 91% seen once. The sequences come from peripheral blood, collected on day 0 of AZD1222 vaccination. The receptors here all came from an adult in good health.

DNA for the CDR3: TGTGCCAGCAGCCAAGGGCAGGGCCTCGGGGAGACCCAGTACTTC. Protein sequence: CASSQGQGLGETQYF. This chain links TRBV3-1 (or the pseudogene TRBV3-2) with TRBJ2-5, with D perhaps matching TRBD1 (5 bases). Trimming cost V 1 base and J 5 bases, with 14 bases left between them. CDR3 size: 15 residues. Per germline, CDR1 LGHDT and CDR2 YNNKEL (reference sequence).

The genes are TRBV6-1 and TRBJ1-2, with 8 bases matching TRBD1. Germline-derived CDR1 and CDR2 are MNHNS and SASEGT. The CDR3 is 13 residues long. Unmatched junction bases numbered 4, after V lost 3 bases and J lost 7 bases. CDR3 nucleotides: TGTGCCAGCAGTGAGCAGGGGGCACGTGGCTACACCTTC. This sequence encodes CASSEQGARGYTF.

The rearrangement links TRBV21-1 to TRBJ2-4; the table's D call, TRBD1, has no DNA check behind it. TRBV21-1 counts as a pseudogene. This CDR3 comprises 18 residues. CDR3 coding DNA: TGTGCCAGCAGCTCCCTAAGGATCAGGGGGGCGACCAAAAACATTCAGTACTTC. Residues: CASSSLRIRGATKNIQYF.

This chain uses TRBV28 with TRBJ2-1; 8 nucleotides align to TRBD2. Germline loops: CDR1 MDHEN, CDR2 SYDVKM. The CDR3 has 16 residues. V dropped 1 base and J dropped 7; count of bases not matched to a gene: 9. CDR3 DNA: TGTGCCAGCAGTTTATCCCTCTTTGGGACTAGGAATGAGCAGTTCTTC. It codes for CASSLSLFGTRNEQFF. Full variable domain (outside the CDR3, taken from reference TRBV28 and TRBJ2-1): DVKVTQSSRYLVKRTGEKVFLECVQDMDHENMFWYRQDPGLGLRLIYFSYDVKMKEKGDIPEGYSVSREKKERFSLILESASTNQTSMYLCASSLSLFGTRNEQFFGPGTRLTVL.

This sequence joins TRBV5-6 and TRBJ1-2; perhaps TRBD1 as D (5 bases). The CDR3 is 12 residues long. V was pared by 4 bases and J by 10 bases, with 14 bases between. CDR1 is SGHDT, CDR2 YYEEEE, per germline. For the CDR3, the DNA is TGTGCCAGCAGCCCACAATCGGGACTCTACACCTTC. This codes for CASSPQSGLYTF.

The V call is TRBV15, the J call TRBJ1-2; D remains unclear. The CDR3 length is 14 residues. CDR1 is LNHNV, CDR2 YYDKDF, per germline (reference sequence). The V end was cut by 4 bases, the J end by 4 bases, with 13 bases between. CDR3 coding DNA: TGTGCCACCAGCACAGCCGGGCCCTCCTATGGCTACACCTTC. It encodes CATSTAGPSYGYTF.

V usage is TRBV7-2 and J usage is TRBJ2-3; D is unclear. From germline, CDR1 is SGHTA and CDR2 FQGNSA. The germline V and J ends were trimmed by 1 base and 0 bases, with 5 bases remaining between them. The CDR3 length is 14 residues. CDR3 nucleotide sequence: TGTGCCAGCAGCTTAGTTAGTAGCACAGATACGCAGTATTTT. Its translation: CASSLVSSTDTQYF.

This chain links TRBV2 with TRBJ1-1; D ambiguous. Germline V CDR1 and CDR2: SNHLY, FYNNEI. Trimming took off 1 base at V and 1 base at J, with 4 bases between the two ends. The length of the CDR3 is 13 residues. The CDR3 spells CASSEGGNTEAFF. For the CDR3, the DNA is TGTGCCAGCAGTGAAGGAGGGAACACTGAAGCTTTCTTT.

Written as DNA, the CDR3 is TGTGCCACCAGTGACGGGGGGCCCGAGCAGTACTTC. Amino acids: CATSDGGPEQYF. The chain carries TRBV24-1 and TRBJ2-7; maybe TRBD2 (7 bases). Trimming removed 4 bases from V and 6 bases from J, with 9 bases in between. Germline V gene data show CDR1 as KGHDR and CDR2 as SFDVKD. This CDR3 spans 12 amino acids.

Concerning this clone itself: The junction and the germline gene differ at one end; a read error may be behind it. The V and J genes are TRBV7-3 and TRBJ2-5, with TRBD1 matching over 9 bases. CDR3 length equals 14 residues. Germline V gene sequence: CDR1 SGHTA, CDR2 FQGTGA. The CDR3 nucleotides read TGTGCCAGCAGCCCGGGACAGGGTCAAGGGACCCAGTACTTC. Translation gives CASSPGQGQGTQYF.

This chain connects TRBV5-1 to TRBJ1-5, with D perhaps matching TRBD1 (6 bases). Per the germline V gene, CDR1 is SGHRS and CDR2 is YFSETQ. Trimming stripped 4 bases from V and 7 bases from J, with 15 bases between. This CDR3 comprises 14 residues. The DNA for the CDR3 is TGCGCCAGCAGCGTCTCGGGGGCCGGGCAGCCCCAGCATTTT. Its translation is CASSVSGAGQPQHF.

Of note for this clone: Other DNA sequences in this specimen translate into the identical CDR3. The chain couples TRBV30 to TRBJ1-3; D possibly corresponds to TRBD1 (5 bases). Trimming took off 2 bases at V and 1 base at J, with 12 bases between the two ends. Per the germline V gene, CDR1 is GTSNPN and CDR2 is SVGIG (reference sequence). The CDR3 covers 15 residues. The CDR3 reads CAWSRDSGSGNTIYF. CDR3 bases: TGTGCCTGGAGTAGAGACAGTGGTTCTGGAAACACCATATATTTT.

The chain has TRBV20-1 and TRBJ1-6; 7 bases align to TRBD1. The junction had 7 bases not matched to a gene; V was cut back by 3 bases and J by 8 bases. This CDR3 spans 14 amino acids. CDR1 is DFQATT, CDR2 SNEGSKA, per germline (reference sequence). As DNA, the CDR3 is TGCAGTGCTAGTTTGGAGCAGGGGGATTCACCCCTCCACTTT. This codes for CSASLEQGDSPLHF.

The chain is built from TRBV19 and TRBJ2-1; 8 bases fit TRBD2. This CDR3 has 12 amino acids. Per germline, CDR1 LNHDA and CDR2 SQIVND (reference sequence). V trimming: 6 bases; J trimming: 9 bases; junction bases outside the gene matches: 4. The DNA of the CDR3 is TGTGCCAGTAGGGGACTAGTAAGTGAGCAGTTCTTC. It specifies CASRGLVSEQFF.

J is TRBJ1-5 and V is TRBV7-2; 11 bases are shared with TRBD1. CDR3 length: 16 residues. Per the germline V gene, CDR1 is SGHTA and CDR2 is FQGNSA. V shed 0 bases, J shed 6 bases, and the junction held 4 bases outside the gene matches. CDR3 loop: CASSLADRGPGQPQHF. The CDR3 nucleotides are TGTGCCAGCAGCTTAGCGGACAGGGGGCCTGGTCAGCCCCAGCATTTT.

The V call is TRBV27, the J call TRBJ2-3; D not certain. The germline V gene encodes CDR1 MNHEY and CDR2 SMNVEV (reference sequence). The V and J ends lost 4 bases and 4 bases respectively, with 12 bases between them. This CDR3 contains 14 residues. The CDR3 here is CASSSRPIPDTQYF. CDR3 nucleotide sequence: TGTGCCAGCAGTTCCCGGCCTATACCAGATACGCAGTATTTT.

The count of this clone is one. This chain uses TRBV4-2 with TRBJ2-7; possibly TRBD1 for D (5 bases). The germline CDR1 and CDR2 sequences are LGHNA and YNFKEQ. The CDR3 runs to 15 residues. V shed 0 bases and J shed 2 bases, with 11 bases lying between them. CDR3 in amino acids: CASSQEQESTYEQYF. As DNA, the CDR3 is TGTGCCAGCAGCCAAGAACAGGAATCCACCTACGAGCAGTACTTC.

The V gene is TRBV6-1, the J gene TRBJ1-5; no clear D gene. The germline V gene encodes CDR1 MNHNS and CDR2 SASEGT. This CDR3 contains 13 residues. The germline V and J ends were trimmed by 2 bases and 2 bases, with 4 bases remaining between them. The CDR3 bases are TGTGCCAGCAGTGAACGGGGCAATCAGCCCCAGCATTTT. Its protein product is CASSERGNQPQHF.

This chain uses TRBV27 with TRBJ1-5; D is ambiguous. The germline CDR1 and CDR2 sequences are MNHEY and SMNVEV (reference sequence). Trimming took 6 bases from V and 1 from J, leaving 13 bases between them. This CDR3 spans 15 amino acids. The CDR3 is CASSFYSQSNQPQHF. The CDR3 DNA reads TGTGCCAGCAGCTTTTACAGCCAGAGCAATCAGCCCCAGCATTTT.

The chain joins TRBV7-6 to TRBJ2-5; 7 nucleotides line up with TRBD2. The CDR3 sequence is 15 residues long. CDR1 SGHVS and CDR2 FNYEAQ come from the germline V gene. The V and J ends lost 0 bases and 2 bases, in that order; junction bases with no gene match: 3. CDR3 coding DNA: TGTGCCAGCAGCTTAGCGGGAGGGCAACAAGAGACCCAGTACTTC. It codes for CASSLAGGQQETQYF.

The chain is built from TRBV7-9 and TRBJ2-3, with unresolved D. Germline V gives CDR1 SEHNR, CDR2 FQNEAQ (reference sequence). V was shortened by 4 bases and J by 0 bases, with 11 bases between the two germline ends. CDR3 length: 15 residues. CDR3 sequence reads: CASSSPGSSTDTQYF. CDR3 bases: TGTGCCAGCAGCTCCCCCGGCTCTAGCACAGATACGCAGTATTTT.

The CDR3 bases are TGTGCCAGCAGGCGAGATCAGGGTTCCTATGGCTACACCTTC. This encodes CASRRDQGSYGYTF. The chain combines TRBV6-5 with TRBJ1-2; maybe TRBD1 (5 bases). The CDR3 is 14 amino acids. Germline values: CDR1 MNHEY, CDR2 SVGAGI. Trimming removed 6 bases at V and 4 bases at J, with 15 bases between.

CDR3 nucleotides: TGTGCCAGCAGTTACTCGATTGGGGACAGCTCCTACGAGCAGTACTTC. As protein: CASSYSIGDSSYEQYF. The chain joins TRBV27 to TRBJ2-7; TRBD1 matches at 7 bases. J lost 0 bases, V lost 4 bases, and 9 bases had no gene match. CDR1 is MNHEY, CDR2 SMNVEV, per germline (reference sequence). The length of the CDR3 is 16 residues.

This chain joins TRBV19 and TRBJ2-3; D not certain. CDR1 LNHDA and CDR2 SQIVND come from the germline V gene (reference sequence). This CDR3 contains 15 residues. Trimming removed 5 bases from V and 2 bases from J, with 14 bases in between. CDR3 protein: CASSPSGPLTDTQYF. CDR3 DNA sequence: TGTGCCAGTAGTCCCTCAGGACCCCTCACAGATACGCAGTATTTT.

The chain combines TRBV5-4 with TRBJ2-5; D is possibly TRBD2 (6 bases). Trimming shortened V by 6 bases and J by 4 bases, and 13 bases separated the two germline ends. The CDR3 extends over 13 amino acids. The germline CDR1 and CDR2 sequences are SGHNT and YYREEE (reference sequence). The CDR3 nucleotides are TGTGCCAGCATGGTCACGGGGGTAGAGACCCAGTACTTC. Protein product: CASMVTGVETQYF.

This clone was picked up one time. The chain employs TRBV7-3 and TRBJ2-6; a possible D gene is TRBD1 (6 bases). Looked up from germline, CDR1 is SGHTA and CDR2 is FQGTGA. The CDR3 is 17 residues long. Trimming removed 1 base from V and 0 bases from J, with 10 bases in between. CDR3 protein: CASSLSGTTSGANVLTF. For the CDR3, the DNA is TGTGCCAGCAGCTTAAGTGGGACAACCTCTGGGGCCAACGTCCTGACTTTC.

The rearrangement uses TRBV6-5 and TRBJ1-5; 8 bases are a match to TRBD1. The junction had 7 bases not matched to a gene; V was cut back by 7 bases and J by 5 bases. The CDR3 totals 14 residues. CDR1 is MNHEY, CDR2 SVGAGI, per germline. The CDR3 loop is CASNRGGIHQPQHF. The CDR3 coding sequence is TGTGCCAGCAACAGGGGGGGGATCCATCAGCCCCAGCATTTT.